This T cell receptor (beta chain) derives from a study of beta chain features in type 1 diabetes. In the study overall: No patient-donor differences in age, gender, total cells or subset yield.

Findings and limits, study-wide: Moderate but significant shortening of TCRB CDR3s was recorded in all four CD4+ subsets from Type 1 diabetes patients. Naive, central memory and regulatory TCRB repertoires appeared more similar among patients than healthy donors. There were fewer insertions and more deletions at the VDJ junctions of type 1 diabetes patients.

Points on this clone: No antigen is known for it.

V lost 5 bases, J lost 1 base, and 12 bases lay in between. Looked up from germline, CDR1 is SGHRS and CDR2 is YFSETQ. This CDR3 comprises 14 residues. Only one heparinised blood draw was taken per donor, and its volume averaged roughly 120 mL. Expressed TCRB transcripts were sequenced, since all the RNA that had been isolated was reverse transcribed. Clones were read by immunoSEQ multiplex PCR, and TCRdb kept only the in-frame ones, dropping some. The data contain 550,000 to 850,000 clones, 13% of them singletons. The chain combines TRBV5-1 with TRBJ1-1, with D unclear. Sequencing was done on a sample of naive CD4+ T cells from blood. The TCR was taken from a man between 18 and 35 years old with type 1 diabetes. Here the CDR3 reads CASRPQNSNTEAFF. The CDR3 DNA follows: TGCGCCAGCAGGCCACAGAATTCGAACACTGAAGCTTTCTTT.